This T cell receptor beta chain stems from a study of T cell responses to AZD1222 COVID-19 vaccine. Study-wide results and limits: Among spike-specific TCRs, nearly half reportedly target unmutated variant regions. Clonal diversity was possibly underestimated, and the donors were mostly white British, with more females. Baseline seropositivity characterized only six AZD1222 recipients. Repertoires were obtained only post-peak T cell response.

Data came from immunoSEQ multiplex PCR; TCRdb stores just in-frame clones and leaves some out. The table lists fewer than 100,000 clones, around nine tenths of them singletons, with about 16% in the top ten. As concerns this clone: Its specificity is unknown.

With 0 bases removed from V and 1 base from J, the gap between germline ends came to 7 bases. The CDR3 sequence is 14 residues long. Looked up from germline, CDR1 is MDHEN and CDR2 is SYDVKM. The J gene is TRBJ2-7, the V gene TRBV28; the D gene is possibly TRBD2 (6 bases). The TCR was taken from an adult who received the AZD1222 COVID-19 vaccine. The input for sequencing was peripheral blood, taken 28 days after the second AZD1222 dose. The CDR3 spells CASSLWGTSYEQYF. CDR3 coding DNA: TGTGCCAGCAGTTTATGGGGGACTTCCTACGAGCAGTACTTC.